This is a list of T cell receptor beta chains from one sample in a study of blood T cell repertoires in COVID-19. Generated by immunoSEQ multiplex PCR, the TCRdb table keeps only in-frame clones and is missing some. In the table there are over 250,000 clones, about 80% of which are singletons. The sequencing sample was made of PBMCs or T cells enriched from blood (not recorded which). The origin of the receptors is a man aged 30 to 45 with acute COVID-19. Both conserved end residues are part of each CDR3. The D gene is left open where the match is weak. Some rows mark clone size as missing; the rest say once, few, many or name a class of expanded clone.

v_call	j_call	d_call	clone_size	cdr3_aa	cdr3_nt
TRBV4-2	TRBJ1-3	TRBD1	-	CASSQEFGGQGALSSGNTIYF	TGTGCCAGCAGCCAAGAATTCGGCGGACAGGGGGCCCTTAGCTCTGGAAACACCATATATTTT
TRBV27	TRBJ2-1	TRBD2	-	CASSLDSGRFIYNEQFF	TGTGCCAGCAGTTTAGATAGCGGGAGGTTCATCTACAATGAGCAGTTCTTC
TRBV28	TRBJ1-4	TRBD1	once	CASSPIIDRANEKLFF	TGTGCCAGCAGTCCCATAATCGACAGGGCGAATGAAAAACTGTTTTTT
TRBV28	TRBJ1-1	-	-	CASSLSREAFF	TGTGCCAGCAGTTTATCTAGGGAAGCTTTCTTT
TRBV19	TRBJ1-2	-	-	CASSAQGYGYTF	TGTGCCAGTAGTGCCCAGGGATATGGCTACACCTTC
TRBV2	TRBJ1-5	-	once	CASRSGDLSNQPQHF	TGTGCCAGCAGGTCAGGGGATTTAAGCAATCAGCCCCAGCATTTT
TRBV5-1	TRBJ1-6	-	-	CASSFTDINSPLHF	TGCGCCAGCAGCTTCACAGACATTAATTCACCCCTCCACTTT
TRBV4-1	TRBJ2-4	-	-	CASSQEQVRGNIQYF	TGCGCCAGCAGCCAAGAACAGGTTCGAGGAAACATTCAGTACTTC
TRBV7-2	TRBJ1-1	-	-	CASSLDSSSTEAFF	TGTGCCAGCAGCTTAGACTCGTCTAGCACTGAAGCTTTCTTT
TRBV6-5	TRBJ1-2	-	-	CAILQEIYGYTF	TGTGCCATCCTACAGGAGATCTATGGCTACACCTTC
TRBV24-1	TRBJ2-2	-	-	CATSDLVQTTGELFF	TGTGCCACCAGTGATTTGGTACAAACAACCGGGGAGCTGTTTTTT
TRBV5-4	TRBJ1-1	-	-	CASSLLPENTEAFF	TGTGCCAGCAGCTTGTTGCCAGAGAACACTGAAGCTTTCTTT
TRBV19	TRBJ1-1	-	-	CASRGGPHTTEAFF	TGTGCCAGTAGGGGAGGCCCTCATACCACTGAAGCTTTCTTT
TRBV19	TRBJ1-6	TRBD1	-	CASSTQGQGNSPLHF	TGTGCCAGTAGTACCCAAGGACAGGGTAACTCACCCCTCCACTTT
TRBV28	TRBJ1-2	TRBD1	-	CASSTVIQGAIGYTF	TGTGCCAGCAGTACCGTCATACAGGGGGCTATCGGCTACACCTTC
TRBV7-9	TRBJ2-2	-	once	CASREIWNTGELFF	TGTGCCAGTCGGGAGATATGGAACACCGGGGAGCTGTTTTTT
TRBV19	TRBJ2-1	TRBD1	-	CASRAPGQGAFNEQFF	TGTGCCAGTAGGGCCCCGGGGCAGGGGGCTTTCAATGAGCAGTTCTTC
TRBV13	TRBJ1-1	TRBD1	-	CASSPQGADTEAFF	TGTGCCAGCAGCCCCCAGGGGGCAGACACTGAAGCTTTCTTT
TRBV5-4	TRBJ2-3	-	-	CASSYTRTETDTQYF	TGTGCCAGCAGCTATACTCGGACAGAGACAGATACGCAGTATTTT
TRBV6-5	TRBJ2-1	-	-	CASSPRERSYNEQFF	TGTGCCAGCAGTCCTCGGGAGCGCTCCTACAATGAGCAGTTCTTC
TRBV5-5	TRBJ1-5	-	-	CASSLAQGWNQPQHF	TGTGCCAGCAGCTTGGCTCAGGGGTGGAATCAGCCCCAGCATTTT
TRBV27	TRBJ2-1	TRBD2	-	CASSFLPSGGQNEQFF	TGTGCCAGCAGTTTCCTTCCTAGCGGGGGGCAAAATGAGCAGTTCTTC
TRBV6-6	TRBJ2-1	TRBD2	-	CASSSPTSGGLEQFF	TGTGCCAGCAGTTCTCCGACTAGCGGGGGGTTAGAGCAGTTCTTC
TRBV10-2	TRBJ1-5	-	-	CASTTGNQPQHF	TGCGCCAGTACAACAGGCAATCAGCCCCAGCATTTT
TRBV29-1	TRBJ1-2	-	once	CSVEDRAYGYTF	TGCAGCGTTGAAGACAGGGCCTATGGCTACACCTTC
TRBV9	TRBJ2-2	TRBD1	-	CASSVGAGGNTGELFF	TGTGCCAGCAGCGTAGGGGCAGGGGGTAACACCGGGGAGCTGTTTTTT
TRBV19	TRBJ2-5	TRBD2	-	CASSRSGGPFQETQYF	TGTGCCAGTAGTAGGAGCGGGGGGCCCTTCCAAGAGACCCAGTACTTC
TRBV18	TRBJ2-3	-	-	CASSPLLSTDTQYF	TGTGCCAGCTCACCACTACTTAGCACAGATACGCAGTATTTT
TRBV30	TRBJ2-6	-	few	CAWNVGAWDGANVLTF	TGTGCCTGGAACGTGGGAGCTTGGGATGGGGCCAACGTCCTGACTTTC
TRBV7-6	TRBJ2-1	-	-	CASSWGGPSNEQFF	TGTGCCAGCAGCTGGGGGGGGCCGAGCAATGAGCAGTTCTTC
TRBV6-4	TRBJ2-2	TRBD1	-	CASGQGATGELFF	TGTGCCAGCGGACAGGGGGCAACCGGGGAGCTGTTTTTT